This TCR beta chain was sequenced for a study of blood T cell repertoires in COVID-19. Profiling relied on immunoSEQ multiplex PCR, and the TCRdb table lists in-frame clones only, not all of them. The data hold about 500,000 clones, with roughly 87% observed a single time. This clone was observed a few times. Trimming cost V 3 bases and J 8 bases, with 16 bases left between them. The CDR3 is made up of 14 amino acids. Germline V lookup: CDR1 SNHLY, CDR2 FYNNEI. The sequencing input was PBMCs or T cells enriched from blood (not recorded which). The receptor was isolated from a woman younger than 35 who had recovered from COVID-19. The chain links TRBV2 to TRBJ1-2; possibly TRBD1 for D (5 bases). The CDR3 here is CASSDFSTTAGYTF. Written as DNA, the CDR3 is TGTGCCAGCAGTGACTTCTCAACGACAGCCGGCTACACCTTC.